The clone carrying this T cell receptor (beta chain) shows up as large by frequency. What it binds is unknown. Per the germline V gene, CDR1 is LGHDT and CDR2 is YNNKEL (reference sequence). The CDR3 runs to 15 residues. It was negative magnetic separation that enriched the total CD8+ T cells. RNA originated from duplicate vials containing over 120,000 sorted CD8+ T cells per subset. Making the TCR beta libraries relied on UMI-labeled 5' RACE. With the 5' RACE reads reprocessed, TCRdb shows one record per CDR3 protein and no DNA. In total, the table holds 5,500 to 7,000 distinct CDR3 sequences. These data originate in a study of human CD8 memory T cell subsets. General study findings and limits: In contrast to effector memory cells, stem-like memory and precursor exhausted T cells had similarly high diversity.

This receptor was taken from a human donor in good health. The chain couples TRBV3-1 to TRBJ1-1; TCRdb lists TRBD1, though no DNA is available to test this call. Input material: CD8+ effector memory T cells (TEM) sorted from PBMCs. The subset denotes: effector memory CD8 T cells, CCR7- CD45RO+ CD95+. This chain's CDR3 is CASSQERELNTEAFF.